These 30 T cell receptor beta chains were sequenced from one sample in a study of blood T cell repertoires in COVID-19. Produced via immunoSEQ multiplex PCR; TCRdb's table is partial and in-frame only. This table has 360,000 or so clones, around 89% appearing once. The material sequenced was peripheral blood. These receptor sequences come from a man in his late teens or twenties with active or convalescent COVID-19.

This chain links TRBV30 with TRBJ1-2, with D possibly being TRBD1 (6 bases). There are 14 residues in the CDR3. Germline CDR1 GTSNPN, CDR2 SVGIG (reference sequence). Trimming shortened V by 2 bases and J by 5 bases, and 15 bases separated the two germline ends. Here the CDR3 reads CAWSPQGSVYGYTF. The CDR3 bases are TGTGCCTGGAGTCCACAGGGATCGGTTTATGGCTACACCTTC. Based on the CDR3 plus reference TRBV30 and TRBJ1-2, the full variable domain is SQTIHQWPATLVQPVGSPLSLECTVEGTSNPNLYWYRQAAGRGLQLLFYSVGIGQISSEVPQNLSASRPQDRQFILSSKKLLLSDSGFYLCAWSPQGSVYGYTFGSGTRLTVV.

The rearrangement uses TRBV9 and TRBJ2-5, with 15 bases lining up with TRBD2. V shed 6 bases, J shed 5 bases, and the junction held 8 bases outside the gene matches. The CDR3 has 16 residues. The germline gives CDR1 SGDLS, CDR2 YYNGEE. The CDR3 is CASTRTSGGARETQYF. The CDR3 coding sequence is TGTGCCAGCACCAGGACTAGCGGGGGGGCTCGGGAGACCCAGTACTTC.

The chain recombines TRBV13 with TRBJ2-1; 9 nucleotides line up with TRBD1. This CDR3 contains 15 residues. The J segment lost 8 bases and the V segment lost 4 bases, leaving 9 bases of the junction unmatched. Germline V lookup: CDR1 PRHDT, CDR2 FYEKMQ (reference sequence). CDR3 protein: CASSSLGTGSHEQFF. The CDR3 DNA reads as TGTGCCAGCAGCTCCCTTGGGACAGGGTCCCATGAGCAGTTCTTC.

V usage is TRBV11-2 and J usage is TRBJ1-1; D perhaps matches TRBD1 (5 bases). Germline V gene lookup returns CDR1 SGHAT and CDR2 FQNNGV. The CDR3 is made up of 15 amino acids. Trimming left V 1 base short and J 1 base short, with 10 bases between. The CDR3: CASSLVGGGNTEAFF. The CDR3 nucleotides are TGTGCCAGCAGCTTAGTCGGGGGAGGGAACACTGAAGCTTTCTTT.

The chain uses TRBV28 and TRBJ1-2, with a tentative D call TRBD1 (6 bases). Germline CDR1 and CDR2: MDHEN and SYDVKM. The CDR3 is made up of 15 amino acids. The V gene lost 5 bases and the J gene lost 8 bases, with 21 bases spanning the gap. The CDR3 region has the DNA TGTGCCAGCAGTAACAACAGGGCTCCTTATGACGGCTACACCTTC. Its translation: CASSNNRAPYDGYTF.

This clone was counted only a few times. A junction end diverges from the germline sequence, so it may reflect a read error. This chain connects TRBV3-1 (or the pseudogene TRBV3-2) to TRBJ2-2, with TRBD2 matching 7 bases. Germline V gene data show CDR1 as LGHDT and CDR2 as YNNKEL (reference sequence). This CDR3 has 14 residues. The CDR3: CASRQGLAAGELFF. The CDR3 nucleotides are TGTGCCAGCAGGCAAGGGCTAGCGGCCGGGGAGCTGTTTTTT.

The CDR3 DNA sequence: TGTGCCAGTAGCTCGGGTAGGAACACTGAAGCTTTCTTT. Translation gives CASSSGRNTEAFF. The V gene is TRBV19, the J gene TRBJ1-1; D not certain. This CDR3 has 13 amino acids. In germline, CDR1 is LNHDA, CDR2 SQIVND (reference sequence). V gave up 6 bases and J gave up 1 base, with 9 bases separating them.

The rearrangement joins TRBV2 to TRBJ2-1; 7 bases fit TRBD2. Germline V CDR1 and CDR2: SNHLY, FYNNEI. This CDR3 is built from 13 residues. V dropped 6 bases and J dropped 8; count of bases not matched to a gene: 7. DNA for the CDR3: TGTGCCAGCAGCGAACGGGGGGTCCATGAGCAGTTCTTC. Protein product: CASSERGVHEQFF.

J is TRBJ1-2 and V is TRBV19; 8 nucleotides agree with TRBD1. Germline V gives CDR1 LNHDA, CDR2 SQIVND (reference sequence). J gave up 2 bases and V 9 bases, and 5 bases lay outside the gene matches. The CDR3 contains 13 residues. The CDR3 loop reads CASWTGRNYGYTF. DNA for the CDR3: TGTGCCAGCTGGACAGGGAGAAACTATGGCTACACCTTC.

The CDR3 nucleotides read TGTGCCAGCAGCCCGGGACAGCCCTTACACTCTGGAAACACCATATATTTT. It encodes CASSPGQPLHSGNTIYF. The V call is TRBV5-6, the J call TRBJ1-3; 7 bases are a match to TRBD1. The V segment lost 4 bases and the J segment 0 bases; nucleotides outside the gene matches: 10. Germline CDR1 is SGHDT and CDR2 is YYEEEE. This CDR3 is built from 17 residues. Full variable domain (rest looked up from reference TRBV5-6 and TRBJ1-3): DAGVTQSPTHLIKTRGQQVTLRCSPKSGHDTVSWYQQALGQGPQFIFQYYEEEERQRGNFPDRFSGHQFPNYSSELNVNALLLGDSALYLCASSPGQPLHSGNTIYFGEGSWLTVV.

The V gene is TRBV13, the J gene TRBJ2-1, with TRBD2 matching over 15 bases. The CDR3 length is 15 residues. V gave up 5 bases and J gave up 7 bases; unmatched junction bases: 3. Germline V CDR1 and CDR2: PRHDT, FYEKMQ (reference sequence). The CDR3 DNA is TGTGCCAGCAGCGGGACTAGCGGGAGGTTAAATGAGCAGTTCTTC. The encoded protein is CASSGTSGRLNEQFF.

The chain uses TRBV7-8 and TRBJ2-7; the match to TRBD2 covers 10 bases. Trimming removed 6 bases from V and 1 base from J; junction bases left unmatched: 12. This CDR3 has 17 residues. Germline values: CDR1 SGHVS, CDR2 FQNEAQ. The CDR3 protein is CASRQTGTSDRSYEQYF. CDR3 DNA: TGTGCCAGCAGACAAACCGGGACTAGCGATCGTTCCTACGAGCAGTACTTC.

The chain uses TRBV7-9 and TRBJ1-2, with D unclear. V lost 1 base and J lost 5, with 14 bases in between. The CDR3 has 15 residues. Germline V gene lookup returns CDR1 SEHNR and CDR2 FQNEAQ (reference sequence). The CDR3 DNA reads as TGTGCCAGCAGCTTAGGTGAAGGGAGCGCGTATGGCTACACCTTC. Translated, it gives CASSLGEGSAYGYTF.

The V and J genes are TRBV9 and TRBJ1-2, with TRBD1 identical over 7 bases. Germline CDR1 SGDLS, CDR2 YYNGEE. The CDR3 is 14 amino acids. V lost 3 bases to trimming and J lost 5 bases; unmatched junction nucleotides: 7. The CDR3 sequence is CASSAQPGQYGYTF. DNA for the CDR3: TGTGCCAGCAGCGCGCAACCGGGACAGTATGGCTACACCTTC.

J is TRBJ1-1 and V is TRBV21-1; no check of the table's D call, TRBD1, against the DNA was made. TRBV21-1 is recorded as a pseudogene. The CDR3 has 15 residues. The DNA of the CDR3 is TGTGCCAGCAGTCGAGACAGGGGTCAATTGCCTGAAGCTTTCTTT. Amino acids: CASSRDRGQLPEAFF.

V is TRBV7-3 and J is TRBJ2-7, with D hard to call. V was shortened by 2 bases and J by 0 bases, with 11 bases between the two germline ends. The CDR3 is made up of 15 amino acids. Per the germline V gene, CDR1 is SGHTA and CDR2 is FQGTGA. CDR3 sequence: CASSLGPRGSYEQYF. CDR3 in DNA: TGTGCCAGCAGCTTAGGCCCTAGAGGCTCCTACGAGCAGTACTTC.

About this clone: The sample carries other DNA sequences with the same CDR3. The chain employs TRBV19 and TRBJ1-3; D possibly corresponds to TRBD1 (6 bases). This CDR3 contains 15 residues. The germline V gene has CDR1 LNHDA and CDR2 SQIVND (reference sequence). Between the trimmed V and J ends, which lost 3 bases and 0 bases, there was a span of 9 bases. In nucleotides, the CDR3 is TGTGCCAGTAGTATTGGACAGAGCTCTGGAAACACCATATATTTT. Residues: CASSIGQSSGNTIYF.

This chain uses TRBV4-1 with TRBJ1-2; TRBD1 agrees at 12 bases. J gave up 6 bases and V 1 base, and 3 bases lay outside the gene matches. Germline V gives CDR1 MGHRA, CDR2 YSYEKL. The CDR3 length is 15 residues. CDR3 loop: CASSQGGTGGDGYTF. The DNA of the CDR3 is TGCGCCAGCAGCCAAGGGGGGACAGGGGGCGATGGCTACACCTTC.

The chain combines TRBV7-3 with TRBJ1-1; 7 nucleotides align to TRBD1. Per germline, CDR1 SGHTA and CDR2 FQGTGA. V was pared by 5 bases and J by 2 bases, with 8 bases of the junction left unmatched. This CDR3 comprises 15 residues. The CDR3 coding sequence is TGTGCCAGCAGCCCTTCCGGGACAGTTAACACTGAAGCTTTCTTT. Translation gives CASSPSGTVNTEAFF.

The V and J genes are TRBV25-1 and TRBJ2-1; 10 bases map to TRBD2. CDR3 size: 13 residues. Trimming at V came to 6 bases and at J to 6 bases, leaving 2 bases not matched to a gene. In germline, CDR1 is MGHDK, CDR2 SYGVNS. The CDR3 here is CASRRTSGNEQFF. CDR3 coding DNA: TGTGCCAGCAGACGGACTAGCGGCAATGAGCAGTTCTTC.

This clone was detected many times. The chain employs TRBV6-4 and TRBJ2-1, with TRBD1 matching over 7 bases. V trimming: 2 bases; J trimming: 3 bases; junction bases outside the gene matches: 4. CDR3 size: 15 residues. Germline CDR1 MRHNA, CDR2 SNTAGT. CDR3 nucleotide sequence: TGTGCCAGCAGTGACAGGGCAGGGGGCTACAATGAGCAGTTCTTC. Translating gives CASSDRAGGYNEQFF.

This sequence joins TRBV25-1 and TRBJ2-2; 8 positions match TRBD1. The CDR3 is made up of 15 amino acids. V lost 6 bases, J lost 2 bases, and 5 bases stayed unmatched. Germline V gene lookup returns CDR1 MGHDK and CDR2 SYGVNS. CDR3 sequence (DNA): TGTGCCAGCAGAAAAGACAGGGGCAACACCGGGGAGCTGTTTTTT. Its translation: CASRKDRGNTGELFF.

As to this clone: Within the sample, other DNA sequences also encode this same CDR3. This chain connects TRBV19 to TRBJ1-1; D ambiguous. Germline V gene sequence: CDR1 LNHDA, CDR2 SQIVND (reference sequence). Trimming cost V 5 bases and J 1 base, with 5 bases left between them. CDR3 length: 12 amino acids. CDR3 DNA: TGTGCCAGTAGTCGGGGGAACACTGAAGCTTTCTTT. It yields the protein CASSRGNTEAFF.

The CDR3, as DNA: TGTGCCAGCAGCGTTTTAGACGGGAGGGGGGAGACCCAGTACTTC. This sequence encodes CASSVLDGRGETQYF. The gene calls are TRBV9 and TRBJ2-5, with TRBD2 matching 8 bases. The germline gives CDR1 SGDLS, CDR2 YYNGEE. The ends lost 2 bases at V and 5 bases at J; junction bases unmatched: 8. The CDR3 totals 15 residues.

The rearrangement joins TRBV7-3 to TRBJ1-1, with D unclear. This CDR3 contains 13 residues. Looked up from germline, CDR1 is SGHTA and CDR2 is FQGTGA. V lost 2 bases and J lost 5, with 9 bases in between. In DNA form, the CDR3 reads TGTGCCAGCAGCTTAGACCCGGGGACTGAAGCTTTCTTT. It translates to CASSLDPGTEAFF. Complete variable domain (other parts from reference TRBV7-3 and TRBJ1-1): GAGVSQTPSNKVTEKGKYVELRCDPISGHTALYWYRQSLGQGPEFLIYFQGTGAADDSGLPNDRFFAVRPEGSVSTLKIQRTERGDSAVYLCASSLDPGTEAFFGQGTRLTVV.

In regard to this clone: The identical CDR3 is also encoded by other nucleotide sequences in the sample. CDR3 loop: CASSVGQGPYEQYF. CDR3 in DNA: TGTGCCAGCAGCGTAGGACAGGGTCCCTACGAGCAGTACTTC. The chain combines TRBV9 with TRBJ2-7, with 7 positions matching TRBD1. CDR1 is SGDLS and CDR2 is YYNGEE in the germline V gene. V trimming: 0 bases; J trimming: 2 bases; junction bases outside the gene matches: 2. There are 14 residues in the CDR3.

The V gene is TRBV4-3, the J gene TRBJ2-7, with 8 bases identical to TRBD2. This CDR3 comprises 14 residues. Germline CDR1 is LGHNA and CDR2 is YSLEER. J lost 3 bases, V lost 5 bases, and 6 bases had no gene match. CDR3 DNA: TGCGCCAGCAGCAGAGAAAGCGGGGGCTACGAGCAGTACTTC. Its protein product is CASSRESGGYEQYF.

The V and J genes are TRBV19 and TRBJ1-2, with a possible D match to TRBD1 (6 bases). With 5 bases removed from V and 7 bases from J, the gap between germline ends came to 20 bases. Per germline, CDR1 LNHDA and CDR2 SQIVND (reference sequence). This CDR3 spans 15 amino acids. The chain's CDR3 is CASSLRPDGTSGYTF. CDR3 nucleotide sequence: TGTGCCAGTAGTCTAAGGCCCGACGGGACATCTGGCTACACCTTC.

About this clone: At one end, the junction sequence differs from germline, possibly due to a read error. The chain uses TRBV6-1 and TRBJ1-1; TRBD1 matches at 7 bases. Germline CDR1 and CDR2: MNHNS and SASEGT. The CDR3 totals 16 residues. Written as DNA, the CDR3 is TGTGCCAGCAGTCAAGCCCGGGGACAGATGAACACTGAAGCTTTCTTT. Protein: CASSQARGQMNTEAFF.

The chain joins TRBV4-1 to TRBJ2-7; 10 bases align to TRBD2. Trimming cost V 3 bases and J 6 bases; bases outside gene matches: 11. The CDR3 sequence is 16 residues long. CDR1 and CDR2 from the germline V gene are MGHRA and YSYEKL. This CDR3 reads CASSQGTSGIYSEQYF. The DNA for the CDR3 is TGCGCCAGCAGCCAGGGCACTAGCGGGATCTACAGCGAGCAGTACTTC.